This TCR beta chain was identified in a study of technical replicates of blood from a few donors. The germline V gene encodes CDR1 SGDLS and CDR2 YYNGEE. This CDR3 is 15 amino acids long. V was clipped by 2 bases and J by 2 bases, with 12 bases between them. Profiled with immunoSEQ multiplex PCR; TCRdb holds only in-frame clones, not every one. The profile shows about 80,000 clones, over 75% of them singletons. Sequencing input: T cells isolated from PBMCs. The TCR originated in a human donor in good health. The chain links TRBV9 to TRBJ2-3, with a possible D match to TRBD2 (6 bases). The CDR3 loop reads CASSVGAGITDTQYF. The CDR3 region has the DNA TGTGCCAGCAGCGTTGGTGCGGGGATCACAGATACGCAGTATTTT.